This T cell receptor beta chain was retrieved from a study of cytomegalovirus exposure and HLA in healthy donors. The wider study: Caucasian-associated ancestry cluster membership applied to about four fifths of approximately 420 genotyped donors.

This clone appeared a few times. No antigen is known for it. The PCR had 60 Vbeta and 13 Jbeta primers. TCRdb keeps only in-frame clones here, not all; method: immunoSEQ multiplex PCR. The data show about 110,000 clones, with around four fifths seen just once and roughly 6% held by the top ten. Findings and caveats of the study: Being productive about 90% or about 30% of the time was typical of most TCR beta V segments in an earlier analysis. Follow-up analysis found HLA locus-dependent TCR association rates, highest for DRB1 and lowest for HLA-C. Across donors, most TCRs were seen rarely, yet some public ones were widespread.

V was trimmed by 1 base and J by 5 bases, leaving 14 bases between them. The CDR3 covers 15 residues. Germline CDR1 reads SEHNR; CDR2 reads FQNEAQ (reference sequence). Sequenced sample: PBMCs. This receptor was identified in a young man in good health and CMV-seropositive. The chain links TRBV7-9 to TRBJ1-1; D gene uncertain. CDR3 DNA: TGTGCCAGCAGCTTAGGCGAGGTTTCGAGTACTGAAGCTTTCTTT. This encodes CASSLGEVSSTEAFF. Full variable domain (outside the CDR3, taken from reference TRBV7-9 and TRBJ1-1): DTGVSQNPRHKITKRGQNVTFRCDPISEHNRLYWYRQTLGQGPEFLTYFQNEAQLEKSRLLSDRFSAERPKGSFSTLEIQRTEQGDSAMYLCASSLGEVSSTEAFFGQGTRLTVV.